Described below is a single TCR beta chain sequence and its context. This sample is part of a study of shared clonotypes between healthy human individuals. V was shortened by 2 bases and J by 4 bases, with 9 bases between the two germline ends. Germline V gives CDR1 SQVTM, CDR2 ANQGSEA. This CDR3 has 13 amino acids. TCRdb keeps only in-frame clones here, not all; method: immunoSEQ multiplex PCR. The table includes approximately 1.5 million clones, nearly 99% detected once. Sequencing was carried out using naive CD4+ T cells sorted from blood. Noted subset: CD45RA+ positively selected. This clonotype was obtained from a man aged 25-45 years in good health. This chain connects TRBV29-1 to TRBJ2-1; TRBD1 is a possible D gene (6 bases). The CDR3: CSVEQGNYNEQFF. Here the CDR3 DNA reads TGCAGCGTTGAACAGGGGAATTACAATGAGCAGTTCTTC.